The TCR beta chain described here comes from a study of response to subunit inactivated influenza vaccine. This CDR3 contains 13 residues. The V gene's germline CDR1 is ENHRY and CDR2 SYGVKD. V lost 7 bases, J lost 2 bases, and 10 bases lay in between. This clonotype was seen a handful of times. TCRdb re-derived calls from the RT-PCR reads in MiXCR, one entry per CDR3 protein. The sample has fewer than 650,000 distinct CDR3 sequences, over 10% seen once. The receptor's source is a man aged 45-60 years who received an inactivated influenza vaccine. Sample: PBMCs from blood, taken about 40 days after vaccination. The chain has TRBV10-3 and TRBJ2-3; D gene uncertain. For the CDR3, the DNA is TGTGCCATCACTCACAAATCCACAGATACGCAGTATTTT. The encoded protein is CAITHKSTDTQYF.